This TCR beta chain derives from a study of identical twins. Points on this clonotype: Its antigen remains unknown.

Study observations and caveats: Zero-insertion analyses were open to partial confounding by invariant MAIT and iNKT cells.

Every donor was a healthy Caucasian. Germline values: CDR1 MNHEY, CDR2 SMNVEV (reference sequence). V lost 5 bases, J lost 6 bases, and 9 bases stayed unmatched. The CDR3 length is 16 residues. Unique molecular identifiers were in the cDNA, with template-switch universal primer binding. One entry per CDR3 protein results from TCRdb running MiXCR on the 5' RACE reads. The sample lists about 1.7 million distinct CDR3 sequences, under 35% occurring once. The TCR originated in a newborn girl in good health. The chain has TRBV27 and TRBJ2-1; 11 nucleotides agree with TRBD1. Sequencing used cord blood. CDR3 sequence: CASSPSGTGGFNEQFF. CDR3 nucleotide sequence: TGTGCCAGCAGTCCCTCCGGGACAGGGGGTTTCAATGAGCAGTTCTTC.